What follows describes a single T cell receptor (beta chain). The antigen is not known. The sample originates from a study of T cell responses to AZD1222 COVID-19 vaccine. Study-wide findings and caveats: No repertoire was sampled before or during the peak T cell response, only after it.

Sequenced by immunoSEQ multiplex PCR; TCRdb stores in-frame clones only, minus some. The data contain about 110,000 clones, roughly 89% of them seen just once; the ten biggest clones take up 3.1%. The CDR3 consists of 13 residues. Germline assignment: CDR1 ENHRY and CDR2 SYGVKD. V dropped 6 bases and J dropped 0 bases, with 6 bases sitting between them. The clonotype originates from an adult in good health. This material consisted of peripheral blood, taken on day 0 of MenACWY control vaccination. This rearrangement joins TRBV10-3 to TRBJ1-5; TRBD1 is a possible D gene (5 bases). The CDR3 protein is CAISRDSNQPQHF. The CDR3 region has the DNA TGTGCCATCAGCAGGGATAGCAATCAGCCCCAGCATTTT.